The source of this T cell receptor (beta chain) is a study of T cell responses to AZD1222 COVID-19 vaccine. Germline V lookup: CDR1 SSHAT, CDR2 FNYEAQ (reference sequence). The CDR3 is made up of 13 amino acids. The assay was immunoSEQ multiplex PCR, and TCRdb's table has in-frame clones only and misses some. Of about 87,000 clones in the sample, roughly 90% are singletons; the top ten hold roughly 9%. Study-wide points: Spike was spanned by vaccine-associated CD4 TCRs, with dominance at 160-218 and 743-854. At baseline, seropositivity was found in only a handful of AZD1222 recipients. Within unmutated variant regions lay the reported targets of nearly half of spike-specific TCRs. There were mostly white British donors and more females than males, and clonal diversity was possibly underestimated.

Regarding this clone: Its cognate antigen is unknown. One junction end does not reproduce the germline sequence, and a read error may be involved.

Sequenced material: peripheral blood, taken on day 0 of AZD1222 vaccination. This chain connects TRBV7-7 to TRBJ2-3; D is unresolved. This TCR was sampled from an adult in good health. Here the CDR3 reads CASSLSMSDTQYF. The CDR3 coding sequence is TGTGCTAGCAGCTTATCAATGTCAGATACGCAGTATTTT.